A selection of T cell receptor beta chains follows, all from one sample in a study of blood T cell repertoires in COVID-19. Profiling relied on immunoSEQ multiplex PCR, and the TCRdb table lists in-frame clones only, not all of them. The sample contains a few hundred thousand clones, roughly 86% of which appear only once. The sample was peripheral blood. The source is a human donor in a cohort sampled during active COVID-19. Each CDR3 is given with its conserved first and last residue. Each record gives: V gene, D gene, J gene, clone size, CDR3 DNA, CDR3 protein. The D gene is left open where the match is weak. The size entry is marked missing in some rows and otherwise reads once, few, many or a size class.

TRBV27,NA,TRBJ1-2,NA,TGTGCCAGCAGTTTATCGGTAGGTGAGACAGCGTATGGCTACACCTTC,CASSLSVGETAYGYTF
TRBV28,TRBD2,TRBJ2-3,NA,TGTGCCAGCAGTCCCACGGCTAGCGGGACCTCGGGGAGCTCAGATACGCAGTATTTT,CASSPTASGTSGSSDTQYF
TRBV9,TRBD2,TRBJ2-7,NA,TGTGCCAGCGGCGGAAAAGGACTAGCGGGGGACTACGAGCAGTACTTC,CASGGKGLAGDYEQYF
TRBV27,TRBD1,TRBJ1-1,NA,TGTGCCAGCAGTTATTGGGGACAGGGTTCCACTGAAGCTTTCTTT,CASSYWGQGSTEAFF
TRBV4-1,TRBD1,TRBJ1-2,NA,TGCGCCAGCAGCCAAATCAGGGGGTTCGTCTATGGCTACACCTTC,CASSQIRGFVYGYTF
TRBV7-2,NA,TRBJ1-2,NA,TGTGCCAGCAGCACCGGAGACTATGGCTACACCTTC,CASSTGDYGYTF
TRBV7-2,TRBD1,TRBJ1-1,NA,TGTGCCAGCAGCTTAGGTCCTTACAGGGGGCGTACTGAAGCTTTCTTT,CASSLGPYRGRTEAFF
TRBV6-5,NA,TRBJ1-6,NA,TGTGCCAGCAGTTACCGGGGGTGGGGGGGTTCACCCCTCCACTTT,CASSYRGWGGSPLHF
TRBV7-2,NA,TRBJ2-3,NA,TGTGCCAGCAGCCAAGCCTTACCAAGCACAGATACGCAGTATTTT,CASSQALPSTDTQYF
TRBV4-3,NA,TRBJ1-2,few,TGCGCCAGCAGCCAACAGACAGGCTATGGCTACACCTTC,CASSQQTGYGYTF
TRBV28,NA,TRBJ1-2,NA,TGTGCCAGCATCCTACCGGGACAAAACTATGGCTACACCTTC,CASILPGQNYGYTF
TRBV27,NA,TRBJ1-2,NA,TGTGCCAGCAATTGGGAGGTTAGGTCCTATGGCTACACCTTC,CASNWEVRSYGYTF
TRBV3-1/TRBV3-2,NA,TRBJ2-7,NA,TGTGCCAGCATCCCAAACAGGTGGCTGTACTTC,CASIPNRWLYF